This is a list of T cell receptor beta chains from one sample in a study of T cells in localized non-small cell lung cancer. TCRdb's copy holds only in-frame clones and misses some; the assay was immunoSEQ multiplex PCR. The sample has about 54,000 clones, around 81% seen once. The sequencing here drew on peripheral blood, taken before any cancer treatment. The receptors originated from a female donor over 55 with stage II squamous cell lung carcinoma. CDR3s include the opening cysteine and the closing phenylalanine or tryptophan. The order of the fields is D gene, V gene, clone size, J gene, CDR3 DNA, CDR3 protein. D genes are given only for firm matches. Size values are once, few and many counts, or a class for expanded clones, and some rows have none.

>-|TRBV7-8|few|TRBJ1-1
TGTGCCAGCAGGGTACACAGGGAGAACACTGAAGCTTTCTTT
CASRVHRENTEAFF
>-|TRBV6-6|-|TRBJ2-3
TGTGCCAGCACCCCTCAAGGGCAGTTCACAGATACGCAGTATTTT
CASTPQGQFTDTQYF
>-|TRBV19|-|TRBJ2-7
TGTGCCAGTAGCCGGACTGAATACTACGAGCAGTACTTC
CASSRTEYYEQYF
>-|TRBV5-1|-|TRBJ1-2
TGCGCCAGCAGCCAGGACCGACCTACTGACTATGGCTACACCTTC
CASSQDRPTDYGYTF
>-|TRBV2|-|TRBJ1-1
TGTGCCAGCAGTGGTAAACGGCTGAACACTGAAGCTTTCTTT
CASSGKRLNTEAFF
>-|TRBV5-8|-|TRBJ2-3
TGTGCCAGCAGCTTACAGCTGGGGGGGCAGTATTTT
CASSLQLGGQYF
>TRBD2|TRBV9|-|TRBJ2-5
TGTGCCAGCAGCCCCCGAGGAGCGGGGGGCCTCCAAGAGACCCAGTACTTC
CASSPRGAGGLQETQYF
>-|TRBV18|-|TRBJ2-3
TGTGCCAGCTCACCCAGCACAGATACGCAGTATTTT
CASSPSTDTQYF
>TRBD2|TRBV9|-|TRBJ2-3
TGTGCCAGCAGCGTTACCGGGACTAGCGGGGGGGCAGCGGGGCGCACAGATACGCAGTATTTT
CASSVTGTSGGAAGRTDTQYF
>-|TRBV5-6|few|TRBJ2-1
TGTGCCAGCAGCCCGCCGGGCAGGTACAATGAGCAGTTCTTC
CASSPPGRYNEQFF
>TRBD1|TRBV10-3|-|TRBJ2-7
TGTGCCATCAGTGCTCCGGGACAGGCCAGTTTC
CAISAPGQASF
>-|TRBV2|-|TRBJ2-4
TGTGCCAGCAGTTGGGTGCTTTTGGACATTCAGTACTTC
CASSWVLLDIQYF
>-|TRBV19|-|TRBJ2-5
TGTGCCAGTAGTATTCGGACTGTCGGTTCCTCGGAGGGCCAGTACTTC
CASSIRTVGSSEGQYF